This T cell receptor beta chain was recovered during a study of blood T cell repertoires in COVID-19. The data were produced by immunoSEQ multiplex PCR, yet TCRdb's version contains in-frame clones alone and is incomplete. This table holds fewer than 250,000 clones, 70% to 90% found once. The V end lost 4 bases, the J end lost 5 bases, and 14 bases lay between the germline ends. The CDR3 length is 14 residues. The germline CDR1 and CDR2 sequences are LGHDT and YNNKEL (reference sequence). This chain uses TRBV3-1 (or the pseudogene TRBV3-2) with TRBJ1-2; a weak D match, TRBD1 (6 bases). The origin of this receptor is a woman in her sixties with active or convalescent COVID-19. Material for sequencing was peripheral blood. The CDR3 nucleotides are TGTGCCAGCAGCCTCCTGGGGGCTCGGTATGGCTACACCTTC. It yields the protein CASSLLGARYGYTF.